The present TCR beta chain was sequenced within a study of cytomegalovirus exposure and HLA in healthy donors. The PCR had 60 Vbeta and 13 Jbeta primers. The table came from immunoSEQ multiplex PCR; TCRdb's copy has only in-frame clones and leaves some out. Here the sample spans roughly 120,000 clones, roughly three quarters being singletons. Germline CDR1 is MNHNS and CDR2 is SASEGT. CDR3 size: 13 residues. V lost 2 bases, J lost 8 bases, and 12 bases lay in between. Sequenced material: PBMCs. The TCR comes from a woman in her late teens or twenties in good health and CMV-seropositive. This chain joins TRBV6-1 and TRBJ1-2; tentatively, D is TRBD1 (6 bases). DNA of the CDR3: TGTGCCAGCAGTGAATGGGTGGGGGCCGGCTACACCTTC. Translating it yields CASSEWVGAGYTF.